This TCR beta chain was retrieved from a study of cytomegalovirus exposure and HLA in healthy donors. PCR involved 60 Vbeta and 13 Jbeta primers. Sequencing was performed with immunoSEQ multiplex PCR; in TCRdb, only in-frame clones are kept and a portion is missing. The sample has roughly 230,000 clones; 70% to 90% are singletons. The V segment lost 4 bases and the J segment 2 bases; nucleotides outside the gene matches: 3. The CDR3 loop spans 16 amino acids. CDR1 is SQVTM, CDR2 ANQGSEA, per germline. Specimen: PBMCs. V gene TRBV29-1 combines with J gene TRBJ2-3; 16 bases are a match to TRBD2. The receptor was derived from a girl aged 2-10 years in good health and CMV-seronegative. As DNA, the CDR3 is TGCAGCGTTGCAGGGACTAGCGGGGGGGTCACAGATACGCAGTATTTT. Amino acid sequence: CSVAGTSGGVTDTQYF.